This TCR beta chain was identified during a study of cytomegalovirus exposure and HLA in healthy donors. Germline assignment: CDR1 LNHNV and CDR2 YYDKDF (reference sequence). This CDR3 contains 18 residues. The V and J ends lost 1 base and 4 bases respectively, with 22 bases between them. A multiplex PCR was run with 60 Vbeta primers and 13 Jbeta primers. The repertoire was sequenced with immunoSEQ multiplex PCR; TCRdb's copy has only in-frame clones and lacks some. The table shows roughly 140,000 clones, with around 85% occurring only once. This receptor was taken from a man aged 40-55 years in good health and CMV-seropositive. V is TRBV15 and J is TRBJ1-2; maybe TRBD1 (6 bases). Sequences were obtained from PBMCs. For the CDR3, the DNA is TGTGCCACCAGCAGAGGGGGGGGGTCTGTACAGGGTACCTATGGCTACACCTTC. The encoded protein is CATSRGGGSVQGTYGYTF.